This T cell receptor beta chain was captured in a study of shared clonotypes between healthy human individuals. Study-level results: Richness estimates generally favored naive over memory subsets.

CDR1 and CDR2 (germline): SGHTA, FQGTGA. The V and J ends lost 2 bases and 7 bases, in that order; junction bases with no gene match: 11. The CDR3 spans 15 residues. Notes on this clone: Its antigen is unknown.

Profiling relied on immunoSEQ multiplex PCR, and the TCRdb table lists in-frame clones only, not all of them. The data show 1 million to 1.3 million clones, around three quarters seen once. Sequences were obtained from memory CD4+ T cells from PBMCs. Subset noted: CD45RA-negative fraction. The J gene is TRBJ2-7, the V gene TRBV7-3, with 7 bases identical to TRBD1. This TCR was recovered from a man younger than 35 in good health. Some clones in this sample may be carry-over from other donors' samples. The CDR3 here is CASSLVGNQGEEQYF. CDR3 DNA: TGTGCCAGCAGCTTAGTGGGAAACCAGGGGGAGGAGCAGTACTTC.